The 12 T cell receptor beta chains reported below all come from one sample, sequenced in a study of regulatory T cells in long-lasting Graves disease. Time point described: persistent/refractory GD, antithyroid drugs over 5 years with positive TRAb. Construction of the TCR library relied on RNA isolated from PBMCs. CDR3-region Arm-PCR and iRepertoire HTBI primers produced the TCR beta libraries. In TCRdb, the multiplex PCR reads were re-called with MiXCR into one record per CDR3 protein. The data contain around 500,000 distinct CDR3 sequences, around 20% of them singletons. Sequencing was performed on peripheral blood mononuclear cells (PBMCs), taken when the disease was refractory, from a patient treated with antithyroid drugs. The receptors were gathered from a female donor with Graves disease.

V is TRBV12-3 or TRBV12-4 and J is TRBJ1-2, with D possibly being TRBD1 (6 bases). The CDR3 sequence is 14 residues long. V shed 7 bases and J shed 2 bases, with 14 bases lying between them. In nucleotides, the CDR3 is TGTGCCAGCAATTCCCGGGACATCAACTATGGCTACACCTTC. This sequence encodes CASNSRDINYGYTF.

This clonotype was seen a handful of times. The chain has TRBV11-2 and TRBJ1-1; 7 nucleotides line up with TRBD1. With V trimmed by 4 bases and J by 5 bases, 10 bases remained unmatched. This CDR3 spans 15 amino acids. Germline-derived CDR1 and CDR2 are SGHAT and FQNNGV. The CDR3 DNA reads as TGTGCCAGCAGCTGGGCAGGACAGGCAGGTACTGAAGCTTTCTTT. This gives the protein CASSWAGQAGTEAFF.

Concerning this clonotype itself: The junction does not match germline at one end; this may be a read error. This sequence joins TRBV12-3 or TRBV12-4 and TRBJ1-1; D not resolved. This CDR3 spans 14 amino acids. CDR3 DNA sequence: TGTGCCATCAGTTTTGGGTTAACGAACACTGAAACTTTCTTT. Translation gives CAISFGLTNTETFF.

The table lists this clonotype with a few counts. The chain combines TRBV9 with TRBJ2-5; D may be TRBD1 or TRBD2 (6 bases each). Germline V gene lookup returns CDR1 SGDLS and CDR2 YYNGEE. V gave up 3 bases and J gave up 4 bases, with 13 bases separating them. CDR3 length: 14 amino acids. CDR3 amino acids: CASSGRGYPETQYF. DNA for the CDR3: TGTGCCAGCAGCGGGAGGGGGTACCCAGAGACCCAGTACTTC.

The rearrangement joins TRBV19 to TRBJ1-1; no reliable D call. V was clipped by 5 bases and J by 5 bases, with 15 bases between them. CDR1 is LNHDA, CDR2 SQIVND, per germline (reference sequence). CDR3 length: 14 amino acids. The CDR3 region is CASSFFQDGTEAFF. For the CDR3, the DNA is TGTGCCAGTAGTTTCTTCCAGGACGGGACTGAAGCTTTCTTT.

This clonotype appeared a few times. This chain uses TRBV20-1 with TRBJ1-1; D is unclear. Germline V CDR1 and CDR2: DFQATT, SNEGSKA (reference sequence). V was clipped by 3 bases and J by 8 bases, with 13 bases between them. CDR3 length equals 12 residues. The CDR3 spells CSASPDSAEAFF. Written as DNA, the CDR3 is TGCAGTGCTAGCCCCGATAGTGCCGAAGCTTTCTTT.

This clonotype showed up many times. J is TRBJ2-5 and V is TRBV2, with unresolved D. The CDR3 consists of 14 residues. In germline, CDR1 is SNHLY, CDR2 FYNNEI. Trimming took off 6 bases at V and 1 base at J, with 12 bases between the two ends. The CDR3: CASRGPLLQETQYF. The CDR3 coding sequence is TGTGCCAGCAGAGGGCCCCTCCTCCAAGAGACCCAGTACTTC.

The CDR3 here is CASSLGQGETNSPLHF. The CDR3 DNA sequence: TGTGCCAGCAGCCTAGGACAGGGGGAGACTAATTCACCCCTCCACTTT. The rearrangement links TRBV14 to TRBJ1-6; 10 nucleotides agree with TRBD1. J lost 6 bases, V lost 4 bases, and 6 bases had no gene match. The CDR3 runs to 16 residues. Germline loops: CDR1 SGHDN, CDR2 FVKESK. Full variable domain (outside the CDR3, taken from reference TRBV14 and TRBJ1-6): EAGVTQFPSHSVIEKGQTVTLRCDPISGHDNLYWYRRVMGKEIKFLLHFVKESKQDESGMPNNRFLAERTGGTYSTLKVQPAELEDSGVYFCASSLGQGETNSPLHFGNGTRLTVT.

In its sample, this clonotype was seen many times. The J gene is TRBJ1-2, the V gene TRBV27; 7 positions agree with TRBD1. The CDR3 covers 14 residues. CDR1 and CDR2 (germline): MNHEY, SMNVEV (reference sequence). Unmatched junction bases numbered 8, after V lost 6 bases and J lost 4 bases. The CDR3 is CASSAGTAFYGYTF. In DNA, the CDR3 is TGTGCCAGCAGCGCCGGGACAGCGTTCTATGGCTACACCTTC.

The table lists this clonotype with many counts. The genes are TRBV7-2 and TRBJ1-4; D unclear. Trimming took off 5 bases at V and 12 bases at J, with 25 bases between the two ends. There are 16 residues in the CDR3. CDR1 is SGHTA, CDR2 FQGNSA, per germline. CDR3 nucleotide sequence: TGTGCCAGCAGCCAAAGTTACACCCTACTGTCTAAGGAACTGTTTTTT. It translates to CASSQSYTLLSKELFF.

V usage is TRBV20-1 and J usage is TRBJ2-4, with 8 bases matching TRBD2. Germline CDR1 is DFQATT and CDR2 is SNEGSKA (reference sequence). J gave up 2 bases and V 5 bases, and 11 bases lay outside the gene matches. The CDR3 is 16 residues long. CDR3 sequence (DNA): TGCAGTGCTCCCCCAGCGGTAGCGGGACCCAAAAACATTCAGTACTTC. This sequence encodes CSAPPAVAGPKNIQYF.

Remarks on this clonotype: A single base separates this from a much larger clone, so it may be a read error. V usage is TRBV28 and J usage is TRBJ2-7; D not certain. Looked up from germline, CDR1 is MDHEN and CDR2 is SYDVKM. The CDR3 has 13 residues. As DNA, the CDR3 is TGTGCCTGCAGTTCGCCGAGCTCCTACGAGCAGTACTTC. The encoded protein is CACSSPSSYEQYF.